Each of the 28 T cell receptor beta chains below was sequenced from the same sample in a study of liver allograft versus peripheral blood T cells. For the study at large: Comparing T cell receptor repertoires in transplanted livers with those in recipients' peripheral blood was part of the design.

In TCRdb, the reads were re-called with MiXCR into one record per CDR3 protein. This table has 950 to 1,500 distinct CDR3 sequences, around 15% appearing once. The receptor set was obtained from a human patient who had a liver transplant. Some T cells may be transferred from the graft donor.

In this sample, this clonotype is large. The CDR3 loop reads CSVPEDIGNTIYF. DNA for the CDR3: TGCAGCGTGCCCGAGGACATCGGAAACACCATATATTTT. The J gene is TRBJ1-3, the V gene TRBV29-1, with TRBD1 as a possible D gene (5 bases). Per germline, CDR1 SQVTM and CDR2 ANQGSEA. V lost 6 bases, J lost 4 bases, and 13 bases lay in between. This CDR3 spans 13 amino acids. Full variable domain (missing parts from reference TRBV29-1 and TRBJ1-3): SAVISQKPSRDICQRGTSLTIQCQVDSQVTMMFWYRQQPGQSLTLIATANQGSEATYESGFVIDKFPISRPNLTFSTLTVSNMSPEDSSIYLCSVPEDIGNTIYFGEGSWLTVV.

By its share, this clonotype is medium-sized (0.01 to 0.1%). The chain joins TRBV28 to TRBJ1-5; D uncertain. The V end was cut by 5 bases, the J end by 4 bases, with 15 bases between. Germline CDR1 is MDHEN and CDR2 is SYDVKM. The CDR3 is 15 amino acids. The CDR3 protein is CASSLPKVLNQPQHF. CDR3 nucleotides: TGTGCCAGCAGTCTTCCGAAGGTGCTGAATCAGCCCCAGCATTTT.

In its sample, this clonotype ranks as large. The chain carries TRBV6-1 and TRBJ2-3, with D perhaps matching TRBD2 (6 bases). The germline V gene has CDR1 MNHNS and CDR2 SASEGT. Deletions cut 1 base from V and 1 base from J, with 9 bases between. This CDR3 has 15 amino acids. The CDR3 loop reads CASSEETGGTDTQYF. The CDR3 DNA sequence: TGTGCCAGCAGTGAAGAGACGGGGGGCACAGATACGCAGTATTTT.

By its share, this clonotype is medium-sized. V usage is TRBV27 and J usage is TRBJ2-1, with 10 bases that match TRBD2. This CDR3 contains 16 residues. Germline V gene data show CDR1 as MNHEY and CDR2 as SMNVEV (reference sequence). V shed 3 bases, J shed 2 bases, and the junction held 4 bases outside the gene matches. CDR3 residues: CASSFPSGRAYNEQFF. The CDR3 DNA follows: TGTGCCAGCAGTTTCCCCAGCGGGAGGGCCTACAATGAGCAGTTCTTC.

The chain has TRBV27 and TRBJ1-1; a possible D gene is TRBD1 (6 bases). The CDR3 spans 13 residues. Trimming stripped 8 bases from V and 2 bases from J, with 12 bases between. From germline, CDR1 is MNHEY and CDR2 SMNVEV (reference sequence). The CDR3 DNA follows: TGTGCCAGCCGTACGGGGGCTAACACTGAAGCTTTCTTT. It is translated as CASRTGANTEAFF.

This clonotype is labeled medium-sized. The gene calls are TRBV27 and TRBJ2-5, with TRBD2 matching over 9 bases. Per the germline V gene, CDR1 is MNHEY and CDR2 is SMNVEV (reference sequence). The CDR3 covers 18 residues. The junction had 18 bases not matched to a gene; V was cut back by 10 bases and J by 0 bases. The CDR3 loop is CATATNMRLAAYQETQYF. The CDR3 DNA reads TGTGCCACCGCCACTAACATGCGACTAGCGGCGTACCAAGAGACCCAGTACTTC.

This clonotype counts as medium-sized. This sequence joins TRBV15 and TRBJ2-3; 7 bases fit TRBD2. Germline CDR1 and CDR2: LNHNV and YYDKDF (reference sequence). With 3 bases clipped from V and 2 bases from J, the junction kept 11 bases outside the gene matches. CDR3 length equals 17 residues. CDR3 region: CATSSSTPAGLTDTQYF. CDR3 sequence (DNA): TGTGCCACCAGCAGCTCGACCCCAGCGGGGCTCACAGATACGCAGTATTTT.

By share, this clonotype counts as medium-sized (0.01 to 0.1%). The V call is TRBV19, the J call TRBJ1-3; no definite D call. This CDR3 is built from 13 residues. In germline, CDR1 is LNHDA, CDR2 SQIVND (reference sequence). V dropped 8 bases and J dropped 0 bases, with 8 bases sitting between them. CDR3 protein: CASGSFSGNTIYF. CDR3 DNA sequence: TGTGCCAGTGGGAGTTTCTCTGGAAACACCATATATTTT. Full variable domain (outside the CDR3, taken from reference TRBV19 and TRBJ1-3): DGGITQSPKYLFRKEGQNVTLSCEQNLNHDAMYWYRQDPGQGLRLIYYSQIVNDFQKGDIAEGYSVSREKKESFPLTVTSAQKNPTAFYLCASGSFSGNTIYFGEGSWLTVV.

The CDR3 bases are TGTGCCAGCAGTTTGTCGACTAGCGGGAGCCGCAATGAGCAGTTCTTC. It yields the protein CASSLSTSGSRNEQFF. The rearrangement links TRBV27 to TRBJ2-1, with 12 bases matching TRBD2. V shed 3 bases and J 6 bases; nucleotides not matched to a gene: 6. The CDR3 has 16 amino acids. Germline values: CDR1 MNHEY, CDR2 SMNVEV (reference sequence).

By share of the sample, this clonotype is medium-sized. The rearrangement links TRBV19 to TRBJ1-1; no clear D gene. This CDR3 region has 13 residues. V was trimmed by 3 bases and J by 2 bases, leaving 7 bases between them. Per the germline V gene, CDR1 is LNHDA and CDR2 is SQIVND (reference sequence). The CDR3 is CASSMSQNTEAFF. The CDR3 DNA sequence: TGTGCCAGTAGTATGTCACAAAACACTGAAGCTTTCTTT.

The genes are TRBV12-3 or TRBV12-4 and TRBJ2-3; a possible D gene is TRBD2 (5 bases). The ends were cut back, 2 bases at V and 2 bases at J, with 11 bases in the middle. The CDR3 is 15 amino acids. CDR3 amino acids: CASSLLPGSTDTQYF. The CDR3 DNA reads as TGTGCCAGCAGTTTACTGCCGGGGTCCACAGATACGCAGTATTTT.

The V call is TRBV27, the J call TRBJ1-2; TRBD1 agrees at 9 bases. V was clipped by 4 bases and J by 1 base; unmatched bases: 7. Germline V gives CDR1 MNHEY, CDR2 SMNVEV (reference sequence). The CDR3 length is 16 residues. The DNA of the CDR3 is TGTGCCAGCAGTTCCGGGACAGGGATATTTAACTATGGCTACACCTTC. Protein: CASSSGTGIFNYGYTF.

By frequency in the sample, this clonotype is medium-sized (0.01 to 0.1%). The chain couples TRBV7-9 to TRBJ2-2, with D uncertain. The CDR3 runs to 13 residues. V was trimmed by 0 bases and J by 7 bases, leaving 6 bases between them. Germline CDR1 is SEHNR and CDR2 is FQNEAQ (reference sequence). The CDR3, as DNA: TGTGCCAGCAGCTTAGCAGGGCACGGGGAGCTGTTTTTT. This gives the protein CASSLAGHGELFF.

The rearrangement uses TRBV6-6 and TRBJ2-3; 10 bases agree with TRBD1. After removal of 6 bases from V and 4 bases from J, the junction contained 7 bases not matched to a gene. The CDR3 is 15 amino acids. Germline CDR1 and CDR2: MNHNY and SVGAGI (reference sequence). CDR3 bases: TGTGCCAGCAGAGCATCCGGGACAGGGGCAGATACGCAGTATTTT. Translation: CASRASGTGADTQYF.

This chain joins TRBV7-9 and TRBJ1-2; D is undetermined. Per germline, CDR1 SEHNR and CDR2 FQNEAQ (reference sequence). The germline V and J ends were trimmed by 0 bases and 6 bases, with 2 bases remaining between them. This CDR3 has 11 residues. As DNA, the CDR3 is TGTGCCAGCAGCTTAGCGGATGGCTACACCTTC. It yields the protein CASSLADGYTF.

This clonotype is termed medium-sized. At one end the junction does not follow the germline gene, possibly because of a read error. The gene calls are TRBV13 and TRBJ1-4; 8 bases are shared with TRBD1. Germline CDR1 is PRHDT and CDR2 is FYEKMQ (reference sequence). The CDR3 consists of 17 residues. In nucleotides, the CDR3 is TGTGCCAGCAGCCTAGGATCCAGGGGGCCGAATAATGAAAAACTGTTTTTT. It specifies CASSLGSRGPNNEKLFF.

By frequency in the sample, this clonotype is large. This CDR3 reads CSVDGREGSTGDNEQFF. The CDR3 DNA reads TGCAGCGTTGACGGGCGGGAGGGCTCGACTGGTGACAATGAGCAGTTCTTC. The chain uses TRBV29-1 and TRBJ2-1, with 9 bases aligning to TRBD2. CDR1 is SQVTM and CDR2 is ANQGSEA in the germline V gene. This CDR3 has 17 residues. The junction had 14 bases not matched to a gene; V was cut back by 3 bases and J by 5 bases.

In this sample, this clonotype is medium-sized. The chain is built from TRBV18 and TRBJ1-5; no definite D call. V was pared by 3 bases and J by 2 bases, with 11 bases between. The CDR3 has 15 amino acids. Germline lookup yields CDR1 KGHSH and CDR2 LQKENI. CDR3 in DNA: TGTGCCAGCTCACCCAAGGGCTGGGGCAATCAGCCCCAGCATTTT. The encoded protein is CASSPKGWGNQPQHF.

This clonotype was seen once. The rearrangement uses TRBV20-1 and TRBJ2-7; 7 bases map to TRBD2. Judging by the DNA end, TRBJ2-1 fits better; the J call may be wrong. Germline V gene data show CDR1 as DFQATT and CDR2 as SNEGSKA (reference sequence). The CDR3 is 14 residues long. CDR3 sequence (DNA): TGCAGTGCTAGTCCCCCTAGCGGCTACAATGAGCAGTTCTTC. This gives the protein CSASPPSGYNEQFF.

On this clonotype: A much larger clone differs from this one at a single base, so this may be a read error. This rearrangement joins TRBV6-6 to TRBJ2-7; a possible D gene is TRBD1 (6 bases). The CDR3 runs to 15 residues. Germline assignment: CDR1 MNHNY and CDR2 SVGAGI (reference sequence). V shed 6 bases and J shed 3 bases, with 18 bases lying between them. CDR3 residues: CASSSEQGLRYEQYF. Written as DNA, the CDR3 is TGTGCCAGCAGCTCCGAACAGGGCCTTCGCTACGAGCAGTACTTC.

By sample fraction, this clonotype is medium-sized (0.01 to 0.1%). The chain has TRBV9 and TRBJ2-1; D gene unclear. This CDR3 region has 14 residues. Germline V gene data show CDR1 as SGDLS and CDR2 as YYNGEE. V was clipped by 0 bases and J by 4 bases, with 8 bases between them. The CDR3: CASSVVSNYNEQFF. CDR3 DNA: TGTGCCAGCAGCGTAGTCTCCAATTACAATGAGCAGTTCTTC.

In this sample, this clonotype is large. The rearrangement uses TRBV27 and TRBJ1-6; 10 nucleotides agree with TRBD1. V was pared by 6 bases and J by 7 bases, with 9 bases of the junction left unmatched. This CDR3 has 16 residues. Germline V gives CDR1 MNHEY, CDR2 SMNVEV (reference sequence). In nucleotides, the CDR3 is TGTGCCAGCAGCCCGGCGGCGGGACAGGGGAATTCACCCCTCCACTTT. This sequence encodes CASSPAAGQGNSPLHF.

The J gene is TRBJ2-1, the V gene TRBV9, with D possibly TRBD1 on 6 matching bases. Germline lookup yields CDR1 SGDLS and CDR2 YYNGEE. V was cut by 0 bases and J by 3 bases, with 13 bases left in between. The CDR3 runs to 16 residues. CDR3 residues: CASSVVTGGYYNEQFF. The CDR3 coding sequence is TGTGCCAGCAGCGTAGTGACAGGAGGTTACTACAATGAGCAGTTCTTC.

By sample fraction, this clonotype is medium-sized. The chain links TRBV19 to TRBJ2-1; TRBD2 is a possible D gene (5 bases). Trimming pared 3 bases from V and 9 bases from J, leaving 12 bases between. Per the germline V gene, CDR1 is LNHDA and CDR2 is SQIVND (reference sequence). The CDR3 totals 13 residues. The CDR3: CASSMRSAGEQFF. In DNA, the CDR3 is TGTGCCAGTAGTATGAGGTCTGCGGGTGAGCAGTTCTTC.

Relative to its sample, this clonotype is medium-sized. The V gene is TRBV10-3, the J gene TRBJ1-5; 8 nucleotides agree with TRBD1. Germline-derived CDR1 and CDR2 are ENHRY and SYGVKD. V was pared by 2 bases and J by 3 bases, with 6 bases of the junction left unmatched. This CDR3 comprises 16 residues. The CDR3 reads CAISEGDRSNNQPQHF. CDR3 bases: TGTGCCATCAGTGAGGGGGACAGGTCCAACAATCAGCCCCAGCATTTT.

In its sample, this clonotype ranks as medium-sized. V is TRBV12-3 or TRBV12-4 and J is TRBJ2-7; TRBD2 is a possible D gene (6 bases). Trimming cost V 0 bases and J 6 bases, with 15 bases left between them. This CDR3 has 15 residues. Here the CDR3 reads CASSLALGWGGEQYF. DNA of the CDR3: TGTGCCAGCAGTTTAGCGCTCGGGTGGGGAGGCGAGCAGTACTTC.

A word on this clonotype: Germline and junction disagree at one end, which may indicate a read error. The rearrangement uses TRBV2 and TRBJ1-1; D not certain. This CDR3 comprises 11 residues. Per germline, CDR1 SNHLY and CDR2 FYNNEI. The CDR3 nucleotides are TGTGCAAGCAGAGGAGGGCCTGAAGCTTTCTTT. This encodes CASRGGPEAFF. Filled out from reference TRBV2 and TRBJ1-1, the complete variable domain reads EPEVTQTPSHQVTQMGQEVILRCVPISNHLYFYWYRQILGQKVEFLVSFYNNEISEKSEIFDDQFSVERPDGSNFTLKIRSTKLEDSAMYFCASRGGPEAFFGQGTRLTVV.

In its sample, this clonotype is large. This chain's CDR3 is CATSRDAASNQPQHF. CDR3 in DNA: TGTGCCACCAGCAGAGACGCAGCCTCAAATCAGCCCCAGCATTTT. The rearrangement links TRBV15 to TRBJ1-5; no clear D. V shed 0 bases and J shed 4 bases, with 10 bases lying between them. CDR3 size: 15 residues. The germline V gene encodes CDR1 LNHNV and CDR2 YYDKDF (reference sequence).